This TCR beta chain is from a study of regulatory T cells in long-lasting Graves disease. Both iRepertoire HTBI primers and Arm-PCR of CDR3 regions were used to build the TCR beta libraries. TCRdb re-analysed the multiplex PCR reads in MiXCR, keeping a single row per CDR3 protein. The sample has approximately 360,000 distinct CDR3 sequences; roughly 12% are singletons. This clonotype was detected many times. The antigen is not known. This CDR3 has 15 amino acids. V was pared by 2 bases and J by 5 bases, with 12 bases between. Germline V gives CDR1 PRHDT, CDR2 FYEKMQ (reference sequence). Broader study findings: Analyses excluded thyroid tissue, covering peripheral blood alone. Persistent disease favored TRBV28, TRBJ1-2 and TRBJ2-5.

Described time point: newly diagnosed GD, antithyroid drugs for less than 3 months. PBMC-derived RNA was used for the TCR library. This sample also appeared in a second study, on T cells in Graves' hyperthyroidism and ophthalmopathy. That study reports: HTBI primers were employed in a first-round RT-PCR of the TCR CDR3. In blood, most of the thyroid clonotypes expanded above 0.001 were also present.

The receptor was derived from a woman aged 18-29 years with Graves disease. The sequencing used peripheral blood mononuclear cells (PBMCs), collected at new diagnosis, from a patient treated with antithyroid drugs. The chain links TRBV13 to TRBJ1-4; tentative D call: TRBD1 (5 bases). The CDR3 DNA reads TGTGCCAGCAGCTTACAGGGTTTTGGCAATGAAAAACTGTTTTTT. It codes for CASSLQGFGNEKLFF.